These T cell receptor beta chains were read from a single sample in a study of post-analysis software for immune sequencing data. TCRdb independently ran MiXCR on the PCR reads; one entry per CDR3 protein. The sample records around 710,000 distinct CDR3 sequences, more than 45% being singletons. Sequencing was carried out using blood. The receptor source for this set is a girl aged 5-17 years with multiple sclerosis. The CDR3 runs from the conserved cysteine through the conserved F or W. D genes are given only for firm matches. Part of the rows lack a size; the others show once, few, many or a class for expanded clones.

cdr3_aa | cdr3_nt | j_call | d_call | v_call | clone_size
CASSLFRGASLYNEQFF | TGTGCCAGCAGTTTATTCCGAGGAGCCAGTCTCTACAATGAGCAGTTCTTC | TRBJ2-1 | . | TRBV27 | .
CASSPRGAGTYNEQFF | TGTGCCAGCAGTCCCAGAGGGGCAGGGACCTACAATGAGCAGTTCTTC | TRBJ2-1 | . | TRBV7-2 | .
CATSREAFSYEQYF | TGTGCCACCAGCAGAGAGGCCTTCTCCTACGAGCAGTACTTC | TRBJ2-7 | . | TRBV15 | few
CASSNVRGLDEQFF | TGTGCCAGCAGTAACGTCAGGGGGCTAGATGAGCAGTTCTTC | TRBJ2-1 | TRBD1 | TRBV28 | .
CASSPLLAGAHNEQFF | TGTGCCAGCAGCCCCCTACTAGCGGGTGCCCACAATGAGCAGTTCTTC | TRBJ2-1 | TRBD2 | TRBV7-2 | .
CASSVGEGTPTYEQYF | TGTGCCAGCAGCGTAGGTGAAGGAACCCCAACCTACGAGCAGTACTTC | TRBJ2-7 | . | TRBV9 | once
CATTTTEAFF | TGTGCCACCACTACTACTGAAGCTTTCTTT | TRBJ1-1 | . | TRBV2 | .
CASRDWAGADTQYF | TGTGCCAGCAGGGATTGGGCAGGGGCAGATACGCAGTATTTT | TRBJ2-3 | . | TRBV7-2 | .
CASSTGEPSQYF | TGTGCCAGCAGTACCGGCGAGCCCTCGCAGTATTTT | TRBJ2-3 | . | TRBV6-6 | few
CASSLVRTRDTEAFF | TGTGCCAGCAGCTTAGTCAGGACTCGGGACACTGAAGCTTTCTTT | TRBJ1-1 | . | TRBV7-2 | .
CASSSQGAHYNEQFF | TGTGCCAGCAGCTCGCAGGGGGCGCATTACAATGAGCAGTTCTTC | TRBJ2-1 | TRBD1 | TRBV7-3 | .
CASSPGGSLAYEQYF | TGTGCCAGCAGCCCAGGGGGCAGTTTAGCGTACGAGCAGTACTTC | TRBJ2-7 | TRBD1 | TRBV25-1 | .
CASSFFRYGEGRTQYF | TGTGCCAGCAGCTTTTTTCGCTATGGTGAGGGCCGTACGCAGTATTTT | TRBJ2-3 | . | TRBV7-2 | few
CASSLGGQGFYEQYF | TGTGCCAGCAGCTTGGGAGGACAGGGCTTCTACGAGCAGTACTTC | TRBJ2-7 | TRBD1 | TRBV7-2 | .
CSATEFGTEKNNEQFF | TGCAGTGCTACAGAGTTCGGGACAGAAAAGAACAATGAGCAGTTCTTC | TRBJ2-1 | TRBD1 | TRBV20-1 | .
CASSLVGGGRATGELFF | TGTGCCAGCAGCTTAGTTGGCGGCGGGAGGGCCACCGGGGAGCTGTTTTTT | TRBJ2-2 | TRBD2 | TRBV7-2 | .
CASSLRAAGTGTYEQYF | TGTGCCAGCAGCTTAAGGGCAGCCGGGACAGGAACCTACGAGCAGTACTTC | TRBJ2-7 | TRBD1 | TRBV7-3 | .
CASRHELAGVGDTQYF | TGTGCCAGCAGGCACGAACTAGCGGGAGTGGGAGATACGCAGTATTTT | TRBJ2-3 | TRBD2 | TRBV12-3/TRBV12-4 | few
CASSLGVRSYNEQFF | TGTGCCAGCAGCCTGGGCGTACGCTCCTACAATGAGCAGTTCTTC | TRBJ2-1 | . | TRBV14 | .
CASSLGGQGEKLFF | TGCGCCAGCAGCTTGGGAGGACAGGGTGAAAAACTGTTTTTT | TRBJ1-4 | TRBD1 | TRBV5-1 | .
CASSLLGGTDQETQYF | TGTGCCAGCAGCCTCTTGGGGGGGACAGACCAAGAGACCCAGTACTTC | TRBJ2-5 | . | TRBV12-3/TRBV12-4 | .
CASSSGRIYGYTF | TGTGCCAGCAGTTCCGGACGCATCTATGGCTACACCTTC | TRBJ1-2 | . | TRBV12-3/TRBV12-4 | .
CASSARTGQPNTGELFF | TGTGCCAGCAGTGCTCGGACAGGCCAACCGAACACCGGGGAGCTGTTTTTT | TRBJ2-2 | TRBD1 | TRBV25-1 | .
CAIQTEKEQFF | TGTGCCATCCAGACGGAGAAAGAGCAGTTCTTC | TRBJ2-1 | . | TRBV6-2/TRBV6-3 | few
CASSYSTGLAVLAKNIQYF | TGTGCCAGCAGTTACTCGACGGGACTAGCGGTCCTAGCCAAAAACATTCAGTACTTC | TRBJ2-4 | TRBD2 | TRBV6-5 | .
CASSFFGGYGYTF | TGTGCCAGCAGCTTCTTCGGGGGCTATGGCTACACCTTC | TRBJ1-2 | . | TRBV12-3/TRBV12-4 | .
CASSHMGGWDYETSYNEQFF | TGTGCCAGCAGCCATATGGGGGGCTGGGACTATGAGACCTCCTACAATGAGCAGTTCTTC | TRBJ2-1 | . | TRBV7-3 | .
CSARDLKRGDNEQFF | TGCAGTGCTAGAGATCTGAAGCGGGGGGACAATGAGCAGTTCTTC | TRBJ2-1 | TRBD2 | TRBV20-1 | .
CASSPRTGANVLTF | TGCGCCAGCAGCCCGCGTACTGGGGCCAACGTCCTGACTTTC | TRBJ2-6 | . | TRBV5-1 | many
CASRTGGMFYGYTF | TGTGCCAGTAGGACAGGGGGTATGTTCTATGGCTACACCTTC | TRBJ1-2 | TRBD1 | TRBV19 | few
CASSLVVAYEQYF | TGTGCCAGCAGCTTGGTCGTAGCCTACGAGCAGTACTTC | TRBJ2-7 | . | TRBV5-6 | few
CASSSGRVNTEAFF | TGTGCCAGCAGTTCGGGCAGGGTGAACACTGAAGCTTTCTTT | TRBJ1-1 | . | TRBV6-2/TRBV6-3 | few
CASSLATAGRYNEQFF | TGTGCCAGCAGCTTAGCAACGGCAGGTCGGTACAATGAGCAGTTCTTC | TRBJ2-1 | . | TRBV7-9 | .
CASSSYAGDSINEKLFF | TGTGCCAGCAGCTCCTACGCAGGGGACAGCATTAATGAAAAACTGTTTTTT | TRBJ1-4 | TRBD1 | TRBV7-9 | .
CASSPPDRGQSGANVLTF | TGTGCCAGCAGTCCACCGGACAGGGGGCAATCTGGGGCCAACGTCCTGACTTTC | TRBJ2-6 | TRBD1 | TRBV12-3/TRBV12-4 | few
CASSLVGTDTQYF | TGTGCCAGCAGTTTAGTCGGCACAGATACGCAGTATTTT | TRBJ2-3 | . | TRBV12-3/TRBV12-4 | many
CASSFRQSYGYTF | TGTGCCAGCAGTTTCCGACAGAGCTATGGCTACACCTTC | TRBJ1-2 | . | TRBV12-3/TRBV12-4 | .
CASSHQLRRLAGARETQYF | TGTGCCAGCAGCCACCAGCTACGACGACTAGCGGGAGCTAGGGAGACCCAGTACTTC | TRBJ2-5 | TRBD2 | TRBV7-2 | .
CSARAGGPYNEQFF | TGCAGTGCTAGAGCGGGAGGGCCGTACAATGAGCAGTTCTTC | TRBJ2-1 | TRBD2 | TRBV20-1 | .
CSASLLTGAEAFF | TGCAGTGCTAGTTTATTGACAGGGGCTGAAGCTTTCTTT | TRBJ1-1 | TRBD1 | TRBV20-1 | .
CSAPTGNEQYF | TGCAGTGCCCCGACAGGGAACGAGCAGTACTTC | TRBJ2-7 | TRBD1 | TRBV20-1 | once
CATSRDRVGTGELFF | TGTGCCACCAGCAGAGACAGGGTTGGCACCGGGGAGCTGTTTTTT | TRBJ2-2 | . | TRBV15 | .
CATSHPGGLWNEQFF | TGTGCCACCTCTCATCCGGGGGGGCTGTGGAATGAGCAGTTCTTC | TRBJ2-1 | TRBD2 | TRBV24-1 | .
CASRDRDKSVNQPQHF | TGTGCCAGCAGGGATCGGGACAAGTCTGTAAATCAGCCCCAGCATTTT | TRBJ1-5 | . | TRBV6-2/TRBV6-3 | few
CASSRSGTGGKGYTF | TGTGCCAGCAGCCGGAGCGGGACAGGGGGTAAAGGCTACACCTTC | TRBJ1-2 | TRBD1 | TRBV12-3/TRBV12-4 | .
CSARSSGNTDTQYF | TGCAGTGCTAGGTCTAGCGGGAACACAGATACGCAGTATTTT | TRBJ2-3 | TRBD2 | TRBV20-1 | few
CASSSPGTVYNEQFF | TGCGCCAGCAGCTCCCCCGGAACGGTCTACAATGAGCAGTTCTTC | TRBJ2-1 | . | TRBV5-1 | .
CSARDFAAGLSYEQYF | TGCAGTGCTAGAGATTTTGCGGCGGGCCTCTCCTACGAGCAGTACTTC | TRBJ2-7 | . | TRBV20-1 | .